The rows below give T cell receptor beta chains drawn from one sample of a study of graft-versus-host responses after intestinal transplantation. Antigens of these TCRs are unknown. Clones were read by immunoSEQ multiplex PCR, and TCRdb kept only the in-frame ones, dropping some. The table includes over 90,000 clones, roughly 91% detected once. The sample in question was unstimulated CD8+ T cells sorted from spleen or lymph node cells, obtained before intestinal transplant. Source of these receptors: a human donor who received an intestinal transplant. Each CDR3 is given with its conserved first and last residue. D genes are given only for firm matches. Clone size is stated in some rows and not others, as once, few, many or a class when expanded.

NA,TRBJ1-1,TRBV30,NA,CAWRNSFTEAFF,TGTGCCTGGAGAAACAGCTTCACTGAAGCTTTCTTT
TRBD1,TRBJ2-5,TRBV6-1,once,CASSEARQGAQETQYF,TGTGCCAGCAGTGAAGCTAGACAGGGAGCCCAAGAGACCCAGTACTTC
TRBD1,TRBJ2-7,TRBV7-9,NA,CASSARQGSPYEQYF,TGTGCCAGCAGCGCACGACAGGGGTCCCCGTACGAGCAGTACTTC
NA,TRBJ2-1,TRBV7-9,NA,CASSSGLPNEQFF,TGTGCCAGCAGCTCGGGACTCCCGAATGAGCAGTTCTTC
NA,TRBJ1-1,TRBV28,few,CASSLYRNTEAFF,TGTGCCAGCAGTTTATACAGGAACACTGAAGCTTTCTTT
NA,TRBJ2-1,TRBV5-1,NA,CASSLGLGDNEQFF,TGCGCCAGCAGCTTAGGATTAGGAGACAATGAGCAGTTCTTC
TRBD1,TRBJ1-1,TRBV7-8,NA,CASSLAGQGPTEAFF,TGTGCCAGCAGCTTAGCGGGACAGGGGCCCACTGAAGCTTTCTTT
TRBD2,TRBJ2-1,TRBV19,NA,CASSISGSVYNEQFF,TGTGCCAGTAGTATTAGCGGGAGCGTCTACAATGAGCAGTTCTTC
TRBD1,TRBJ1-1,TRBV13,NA,CASFSIFDRVYTEAFF,TGTGCCAGCTTTAGCATCTTTGACAGGGTGTACACTGAAGCTTTCTTT
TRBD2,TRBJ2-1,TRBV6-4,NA,CASSVYGLAGPNEQFF,TGTGCCAGCAGTGTCTACGGACTAGCGGGACCCAATGAGCAGTTCTTC
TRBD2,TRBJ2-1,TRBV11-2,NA,CASSHPSGGDEQFF,TGTGCCAGCAGCCACCCTAGCGGGGGGGATGAGCAGTTCTTC
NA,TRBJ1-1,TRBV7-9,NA,CASSFYQGTNTEAFF,TGTGCCAGCAGCTTTTATCAGGGAACGAACACTGAAGCTTTCTTT
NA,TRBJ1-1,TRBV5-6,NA,CASSTDRPPRDTEAFF,TGTGCCAGCAGCACCGACAGGCCCCCCAGGGACACTGAAGCTTTCTTT
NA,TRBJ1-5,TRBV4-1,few,CASSQVQGSQPQHF,TGCGCCAGCAGCCAAGTACAGGGAAGTCAGCCCCAGCATTTT
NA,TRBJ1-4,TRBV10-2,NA,CASSGQFNEKLFF,TGCGCCAGCAGTGGTCAGTTTAATGAAAAACTGTTTTTT
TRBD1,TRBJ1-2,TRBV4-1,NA,CASWDRAYGYTF,TGCGCCAGCTGGGACAGAGCCTATGGCTACACCTTC
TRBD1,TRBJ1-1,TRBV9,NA,CASSVVDRGNTEAFF,TGTGCCAGCAGCGTAGTGGACAGGGGGAACACTGAAGCTTTCTTT
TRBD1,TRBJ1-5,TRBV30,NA,CAWSVGTGLKQPQHF,TGTGCCTGGAGTGTAGGGACAGGGTTGAAGCAGCCCCAGCATTTT
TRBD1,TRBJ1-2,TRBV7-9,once,CASSALDRGRDYGYTF,TGTGCCAGCAGCGCATTGGACAGGGGGCGCGACTATGGCTACACCTTC
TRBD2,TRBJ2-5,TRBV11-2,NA,CASSLPPRASGRMETQYF,TGTGCCAGCAGCTTACCCCCCCGGGCTAGCGGGAGAATGGAGACCCAGTACTTC
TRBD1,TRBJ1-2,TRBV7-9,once,CASSPRDSRLYTF,TGTGCCAGCAGCCCCCGGGACAGCCGACTCTACACCTTC
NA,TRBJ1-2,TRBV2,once,CASKIEENSTLYGYTF,TGTGCCAGCAAGATAGAGGAGAACTCAACGCTCTATGGCTACACCTTC
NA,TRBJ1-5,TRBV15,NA,CATSREEDQPQHF,TGTGCCACCAGCAGAGAAGAGGATCAGCCCCAGCATTTT
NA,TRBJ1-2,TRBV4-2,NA,CASSQDLPGYYGYTF,TGTGCCAGCAGCCAAGATCTTCCGGGATACTATGGCTACACCTTC
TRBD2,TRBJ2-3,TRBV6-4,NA,CASSVSGRLTDTQYF,TGTGCCAGCAGTGTGAGCGGGAGGTTGACAGATACGCAGTATTTT
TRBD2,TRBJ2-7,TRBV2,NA,CASRSRTSGRSIKYEQYF,TGTGCCAGCAGGTCCAGGACTAGCGGGAGGTCGATCAAGTACGAGCAGTACTTC
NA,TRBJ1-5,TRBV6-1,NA,CASSVRDTDQPQHF,TGTGCCAGCAGTGTCCGGGACACCGATCAGCCCCAGCATTTT
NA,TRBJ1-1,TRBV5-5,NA,CASTPDGGNTEAFF,TGTGCCAGCACTCCGGACGGGGGAAACACTGAAGCTTTCTTT
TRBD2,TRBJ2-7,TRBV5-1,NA,CASSLGGGRAIRYF,TGCGCCAGCAGCTTGGGGGGCGGGAGGGCCATAAGGTACTTC
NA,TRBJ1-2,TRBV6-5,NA,CASSYSPTGYGYTF,TGTGCCAGCAGTTACTCACCAACGGGGTATGGCTACACCTTC
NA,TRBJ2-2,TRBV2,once,CASSEALVTGELFF,TGTGCCAGCAGTGAAGCACTAGTAACCGGGGAGCTGTTTTTT
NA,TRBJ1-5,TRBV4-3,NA,CASSQDRSGYQPQHF,TGCGCCAGCAGCCAAGATCGATCGGGATATCAGCCCCAGCATTTT
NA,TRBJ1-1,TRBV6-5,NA,CASSYSGRNTEAFF,TGTGCCAGCAGTTACTCTGGGAGGAACACTGAAGCTTTCTTT
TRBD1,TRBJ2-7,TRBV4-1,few,CASSPRSGTGGYEQYF,TGCGCCAGCAGCCCCAGGTCCGGGACAGGGGGCTACGAGCAGTACTTC
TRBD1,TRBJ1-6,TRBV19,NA,CASSIRDSLNSPLHF,TGTGCCAGTAGTATCCGGGACAGCCTAAATTCACCCCTCCACTTT
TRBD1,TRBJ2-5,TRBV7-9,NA,CASSSRSDREETQYF,TGTGCCAGCAGCTCCCGATCCGACAGGGAAGAGACCCAGTACTTC
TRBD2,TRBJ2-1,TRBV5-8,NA,CASSLRERGGRNEQFF,TGTGCCAGCAGCTTGAGGGAGCGGGGGGGGCGAAATGAGCAGTTCTTC
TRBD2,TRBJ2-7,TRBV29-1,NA,CSVSGGRALHEQYF,TGCAGCGTTTCGGGCGGGAGGGCCCTCCACGAGCAGTACTTC
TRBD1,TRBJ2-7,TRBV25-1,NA,CASGDSYEQYF,TGTGCCAGCGGGGACAGTTACGAGCAGTACTTC
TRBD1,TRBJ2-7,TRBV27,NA,CASSFGTGAGYEQYF,TGTGCCAGCAGTTTCGGGACAGGGGCTGGTTACGAGCAGTACTTC